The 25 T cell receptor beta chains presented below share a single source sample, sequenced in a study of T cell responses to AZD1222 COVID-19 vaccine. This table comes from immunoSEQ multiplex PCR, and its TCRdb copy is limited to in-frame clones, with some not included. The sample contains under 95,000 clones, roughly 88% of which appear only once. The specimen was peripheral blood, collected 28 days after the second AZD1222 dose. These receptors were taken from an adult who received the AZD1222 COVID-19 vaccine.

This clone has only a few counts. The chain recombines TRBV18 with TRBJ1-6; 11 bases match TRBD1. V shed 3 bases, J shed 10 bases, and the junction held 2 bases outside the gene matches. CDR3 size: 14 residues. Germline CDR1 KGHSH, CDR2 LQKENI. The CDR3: CASSPDRGQSPLHF. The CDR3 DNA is TGTGCCAGCTCACCGGACAGGGGGCAATCACCCCTCCACTTT.

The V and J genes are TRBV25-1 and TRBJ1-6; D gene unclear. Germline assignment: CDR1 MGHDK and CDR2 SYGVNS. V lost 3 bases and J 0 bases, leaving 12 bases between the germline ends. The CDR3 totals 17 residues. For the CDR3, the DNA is TGTGCCAGCAGTGATGAATCCGTAAGCTCCTATAATTCACCCCTCCACTTT. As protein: CASSDESVSSYNSPLHF.

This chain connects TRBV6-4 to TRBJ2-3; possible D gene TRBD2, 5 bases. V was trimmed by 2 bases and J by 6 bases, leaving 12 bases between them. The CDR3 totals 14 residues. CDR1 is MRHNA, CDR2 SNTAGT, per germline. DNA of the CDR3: TGTGCCAGCAGTGACACTAGTGGGCAGGATACGCAGTATTTT. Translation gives CASSDTSGQDTQYF.

The CDR3: CASSQVGEGIQYF. CDR3 DNA: TGCGCCAGCAGCCAAGTAGGGGAGGGCATTCAGTACTTC. V gene TRBV4-1 combines with J gene TRBJ2-4; 7 bases agree with TRBD2. Looked up from germline, CDR1 is MGHRA and CDR2 is YSYEKL. With V trimmed by 1 base and J by 9 bases, 3 bases remained unmatched. This CDR3 spans 13 amino acids.

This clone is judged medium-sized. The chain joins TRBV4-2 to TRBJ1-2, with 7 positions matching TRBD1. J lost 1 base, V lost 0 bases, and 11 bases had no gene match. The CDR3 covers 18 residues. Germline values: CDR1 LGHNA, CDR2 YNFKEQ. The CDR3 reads CASSQEERGQFFNYGYTF. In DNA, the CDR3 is TGTGCCAGCAGCCAAGAAGAAAGGGGACAGTTTTTTAACTATGGCTACACCTTC.

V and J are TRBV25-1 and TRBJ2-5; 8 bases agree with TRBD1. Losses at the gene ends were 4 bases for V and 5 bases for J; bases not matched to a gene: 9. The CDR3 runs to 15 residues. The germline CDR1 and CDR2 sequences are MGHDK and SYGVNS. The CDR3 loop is CASSATTGAGETQYF. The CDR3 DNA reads TGTGCCAGCAGTGCGACGACAGGGGCGGGTGAGACCCAGTACTTC.

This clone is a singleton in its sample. CDR3 region: CASSVWRGGQETQYF. The CDR3 nucleotides are TGTGCCAGCAGCGTATGGCGGGGGGGACAAGAGACCCAGTACTTC. V is TRBV9 and J is TRBJ2-5; TRBD2 matches at 9 bases. V shed 1 base, J shed 2 bases, and the junction held 3 bases outside the gene matches. The CDR3 totals 15 residues. Germline V CDR1 and CDR2: SGDLS, YYNGEE.

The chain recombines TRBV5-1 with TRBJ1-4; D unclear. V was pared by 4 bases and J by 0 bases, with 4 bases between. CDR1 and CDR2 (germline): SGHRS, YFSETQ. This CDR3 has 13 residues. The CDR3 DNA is TGCGCCAGCAGCAACCCAACTAATGAAAAACTGTTTTTT. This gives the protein CASSNPTNEKLFF.

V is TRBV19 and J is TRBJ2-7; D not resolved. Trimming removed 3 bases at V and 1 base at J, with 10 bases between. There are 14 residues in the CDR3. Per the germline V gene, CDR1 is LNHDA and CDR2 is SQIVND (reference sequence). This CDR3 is CASSIDPGSYEQYF. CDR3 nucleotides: TGTGCCAGTAGTATCGACCCCGGATCCTACGAGCAGTACTTC.

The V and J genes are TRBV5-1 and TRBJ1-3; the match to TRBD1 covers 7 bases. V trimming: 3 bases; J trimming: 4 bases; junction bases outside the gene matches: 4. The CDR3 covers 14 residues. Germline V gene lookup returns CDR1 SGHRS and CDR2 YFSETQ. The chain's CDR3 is CASSSKTGGNTIYF. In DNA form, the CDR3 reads TGCGCCAGCAGCTCGAAGACAGGGGGAAACACCATATATTTT.

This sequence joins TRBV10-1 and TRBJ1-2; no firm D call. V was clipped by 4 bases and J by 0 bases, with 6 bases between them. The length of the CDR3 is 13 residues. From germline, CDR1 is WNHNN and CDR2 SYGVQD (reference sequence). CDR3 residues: CASSAVANYGYTF. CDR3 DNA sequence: TGCGCCAGCAGTGCGGTAGCTAACTATGGCTACACCTTC.

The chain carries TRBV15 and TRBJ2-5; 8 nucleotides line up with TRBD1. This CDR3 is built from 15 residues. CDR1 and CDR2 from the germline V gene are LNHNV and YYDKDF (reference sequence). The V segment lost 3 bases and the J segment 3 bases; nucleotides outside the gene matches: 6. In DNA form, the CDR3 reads TGTGCCACCAGCAGTGGGGCAGGGGGCAAAGAGACCCAGTACTTC. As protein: CATSSGAGGKETQYF.

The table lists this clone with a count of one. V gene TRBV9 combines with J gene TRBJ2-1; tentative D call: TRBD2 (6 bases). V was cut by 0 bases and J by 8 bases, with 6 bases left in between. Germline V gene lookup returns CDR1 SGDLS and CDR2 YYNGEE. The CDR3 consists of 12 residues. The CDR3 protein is CASSVAGDEQFF. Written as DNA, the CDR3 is TGTGCCAGCAGCGTAGCGGGGGATGAGCAGTTCTTC. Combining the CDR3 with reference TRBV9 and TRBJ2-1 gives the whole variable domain DSGVTQTPKHLITATGQRVTLRCSPRSGDLSVYWYQQSLDQGLQFLIQYYNGEERAKGNILERFSAQQFPDLHSELNLSSLELGDSALYFCASSVAGDEQFFGPGTRLTVL.

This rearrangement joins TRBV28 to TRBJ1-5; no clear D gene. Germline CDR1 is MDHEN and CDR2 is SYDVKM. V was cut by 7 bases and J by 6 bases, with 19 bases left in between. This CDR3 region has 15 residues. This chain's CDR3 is CASTRTMGTSQPQHF. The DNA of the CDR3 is TGTGCCAGCACCCGGACTATGGGCACGAGTCAGCCCCAGCATTTT.

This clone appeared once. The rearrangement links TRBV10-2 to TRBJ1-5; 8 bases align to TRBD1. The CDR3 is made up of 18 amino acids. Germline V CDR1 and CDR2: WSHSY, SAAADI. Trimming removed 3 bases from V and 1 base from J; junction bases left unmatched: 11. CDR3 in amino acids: CASSEGGQGSLSNQPQHF. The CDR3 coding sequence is TGCGCCAGCAGTGAAGGAGGACAGGGATCCTTGAGCAATCAGCCCCAGCATTTT.

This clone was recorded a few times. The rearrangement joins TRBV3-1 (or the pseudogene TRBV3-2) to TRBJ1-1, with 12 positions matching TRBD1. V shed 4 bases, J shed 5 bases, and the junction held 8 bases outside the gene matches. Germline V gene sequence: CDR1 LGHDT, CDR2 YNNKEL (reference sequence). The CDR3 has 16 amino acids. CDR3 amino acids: CASSPGTGGSRTEAFF. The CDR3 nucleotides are TGTGCCAGCAGCCCGGGGACAGGGGGCAGTAGGACTGAAGCTTTCTTT.

This CDR3 is CASSPTGMGNQPQHF. CDR3 sequence (DNA): TGTGCCAGCAGCCCAACAGGGATGGGCAATCAGCCCCAGCATTTT. This sequence joins TRBV16 and TRBJ1-5; TRBD1 might be the D (6 bases). CDR1 is KGHSY, CDR2 FQNENV, per germline. The CDR3 runs 15 residues. Trimming removed 4 bases at V and 2 bases at J, with 12 bases between.

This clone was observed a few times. CDR3 coding DNA: TGTGCCAGCAGTTTAGGTCCCAGGGGAGCTGAAGCTTTCTTT. This translates into CASSLGPRGAEAFF. The rearrangement links TRBV28 to TRBJ1-1, with D maybe TRBD1 (6 bases). V was trimmed by 2 bases and J by 6 bases, leaving 13 bases between them. This CDR3 is built from 14 residues. From germline, CDR1 is MDHEN and CDR2 SYDVKM.

CDR3 in DNA: TGTGCCAGCTCACCACAGCCTCCTGAAGCTTTCTTT. This encodes CASSPQPPEAFF. The gene calls are TRBV18 and TRBJ1-1; no clear D gene. From germline, CDR1 is KGHSH and CDR2 LQKENI. Deletions cut 1 base from V and 6 bases from J, with 6 bases between. This CDR3 region has 12 residues.

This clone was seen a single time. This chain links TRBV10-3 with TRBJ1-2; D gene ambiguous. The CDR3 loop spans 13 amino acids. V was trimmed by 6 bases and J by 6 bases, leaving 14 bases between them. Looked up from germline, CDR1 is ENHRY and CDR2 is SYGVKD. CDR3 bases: TGTGCCATCAGCTACGGAGGCGTTGATGGCTACACCTTC. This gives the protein CAISYGGVDGYTF.

The CDR3 DNA reads TGTGCCAGCAGCTTAGAGACAAGTAACACTGAAGCTTTCTTT. Translating gives CASSLETSNTEAFF. This chain connects TRBV11-2 to TRBJ1-1; unclear D gene. Germline-derived CDR1 and CDR2 are SGHAT and FQNNGV. Trimming shortened V by 0 bases and J by 2 bases, and 7 bases separated the two germline ends. The CDR3 has 14 residues.

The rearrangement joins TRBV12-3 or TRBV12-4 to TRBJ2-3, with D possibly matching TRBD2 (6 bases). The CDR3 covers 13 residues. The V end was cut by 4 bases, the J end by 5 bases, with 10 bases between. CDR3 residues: CASSSGGLDTQYF. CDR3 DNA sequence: TGTGCCAGCAGTTCTGGGGGGTTAGATACGCAGTATTTT.

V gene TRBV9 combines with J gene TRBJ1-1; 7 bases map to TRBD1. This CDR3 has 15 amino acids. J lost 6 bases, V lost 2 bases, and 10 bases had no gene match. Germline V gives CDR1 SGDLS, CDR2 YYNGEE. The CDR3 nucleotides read TGTGCCAGCAGCGTTTCTGACAGGGCGAGGGCTGAAGCTTTCTTT. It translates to CASSVSDRARAEAFF.

The CDR3 sequence: CASSSQGIGNTEAFF. The CDR3 region has the DNA TGTGCCAGCAGCTCACAGGGGATAGGGAACACTGAAGCTTTCTTT. This chain joins TRBV7-3 and TRBJ1-1, with 7 bases matching TRBD1. The CDR3 consists of 15 residues. Trimming at V came to 4 bases and at J to 1 base, leaving 6 bases not matched to a gene. CDR1 SGHTA and CDR2 FQGTGA come from the germline V gene. Full variable domain (remainder filled in from reference TRBV7-3 and TRBJ1-1): GAGVSQTPSNKVTEKGKYVELRCDPISGHTALYWYRQSLGQGPEFLIYFQGTGAADDSGLPNDRFFAVRPEGSVSTLKIQRTERGDSAVYLCASSSQGIGNTEAFFGQGTRLTVV.

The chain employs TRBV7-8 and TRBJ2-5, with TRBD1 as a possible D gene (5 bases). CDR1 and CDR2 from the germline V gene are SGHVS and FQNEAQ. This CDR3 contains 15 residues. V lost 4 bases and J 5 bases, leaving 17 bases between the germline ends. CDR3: CASSSPTQGLETQYF. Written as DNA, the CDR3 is TGTGCCAGCAGCTCCCCAACGCAGGGTTTGGAGACCCAGTACTTC. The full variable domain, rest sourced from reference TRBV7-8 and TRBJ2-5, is GAGVSQSPRYKVAKRGQDVALRCDPISGHVSLFWYQQALGQGPEFLTYFQNEAQLDKSGLPSDRFFAERPEGSVSTLKIQRTQQEDSAVYLCASSSPTQGLETQYFGPGTRLLVL.